This TCR beta chain appears in the sequencing data of a study of CD8+CD57+ T cells in acquired aplastic anemia. Patients chosen for sequencing had shown CD8+CD57+ cell expansion by flow cytometry. The CDR3 spans 16 residues. From germline, CDR1 is SGHDT and CDR2 YYEEEE. J lost 8 bases, V lost 2 bases, and 15 bases had no gene match. The template used for profiling TCR beta VDJ and CDR3 was genomic DNA. One entry per CDR3 protein results from TCRdb running MiXCR on the reads. The sample carries around 200,000 distinct CDR3 sequences, around 50% recorded once. This clonotype was counted a single time. Antigen unknown. One base away lies a much larger clone, so this may be a sequencing read error. General observations from the study: Significance was not reached for CD8+ Simpson's diversity between patients and controls.

The source of this sequence is a human donor with aplastic anemia. Specimen: sorted CD4+, CD8+, or CD8+CD57+ T cells (not recorded which) from PBMCs. The V call is TRBV5-6, the J call TRBJ1-2; TRBD1 matches 7 bases. The CDR3 bases are TGTGCCAGCAGCTTCCGACAGGGAGGTAGGCTACCGGGCTACACCTTC. It translates to CASSFRQGGRLPGYTF. The full variable domain, its missing parts supplied by reference TRBV5-6 and TRBJ1-2, is DAGVTQSPTHLIKTRGQQVTLRCSPKSGHDTVSWYQQALGQGPQFIFQYYEEEERQRGNFPDRFSGHQFPNYSSELNVNALLLGDSALYLCASSFRQGGRLPGYTFGSGTRLTVV.